This T cell receptor (beta chain) appears in the sequencing data of a study of early T cells in non-severe SARS-CoV-2 infection (dated by TCRdb to the early 2020s). Turning to the overall study: Bulk RNA from unsorted whole blood was used for TCR sequencing, so alpha and beta chains could not be paired. Summary of the overall study and its limitations: VDJdb matching was skewed toward anti-spike CD8 responses and likely underestimated virus-specific expansions by missing private and CD4 specificities.

Per the germline V gene, SGHTA is the CDR1 and FQGNSA is the CDR2. V and J are trimmed by 5 bases and 4 bases, and the gene matches miss 9 bases of the junction. The CDR3 measures 15 amino acids from cysteine to phenylalanine. Here the CDR3 DNA is all that survives: 45 bases in frame from base 1. As concerns this clonotype: There is no known antigen for this receptor. No base-level quality is on record; no much larger clone is a single base apart.

Library preparation employed 5' RACE. The sequencing machine was a NextSeq 500. Unique molecular identifiers were attached to individual cDNA molecules in the TCR library protocol so that sequencing error and PCR bias could be corrected. Both TCR alpha and beta chains were sequenced, and tight co-correlation was observed between alpha and beta sequence abundances in each sample. Concerning the study's data processing: Decombinator V4 was used to annotate TCR sequences for V gene, J gene and CDR3. TCRs were defined as expanded if a significant change between any two time points was detected under a Poisson model with p below 0.0001. TCR abundances were normalised to the total number of TCRs sequenced per sample and expressed as counts per million. MAIT TCRs were defined by TRAV1-2 paired with TRAJ12, TRAJ20 or TRAJ33, and iNKT TCRs by TRAV10 paired with TRAJ18. VDJdb, accessed 1 November 2021, was searched for CMV, EBV and SARS-CoV-2 annotated TCRs, with TCRs annotated for multiple antigens excluded. The public reads were reanalyzed by TCRdb: fastp trimming at Q25, MiXCR alignment, in-frame beta chains only. CDR3 protein sequences are deduplicated, and each keeps its most common genes and DNA. Here the V and J calls rest on TCRdb's processing, not on the authors' analysis. Recorded for this sample are fewer than 75,000 distinct CDR3 sequences; around 20% of them occurred a single time. Jointly, the top ten make up over 8% of the sample.

Set within a cohort of healthcare workers in London, UK, this nested case-control study involved weekly PCR testing of nasopharyngeal swabs along with blood sampling. Healthcare workers were enrolled in the week of the UK lockdown, from 23 to 31 March 2020, and were followed every week for up to roughly 16 weeks. The receptor was isolated from an adult who was a healthcare worker with PCR-confirmed SARS-CoV-2 infection or an uninfected control (not recorded which). The chain employs TRBV7-2 and TRBJ1-1, and TRBD1 aligns with 8 junction nucleotides. The sample was whole blood, taken at baseline. This receptor has the CDR3 CASSSSQGGITEAFF. The DNA sequence follows: TGTGCCAGCAGCAGTTCACAGGGGGGTATCACTGAAGCTTTCTTT.